Included here is one T cell receptor (beta chain) sequence, with context. Its antigen is not identified. The entry originates in a study of OX40 agonist ivuxolimab in advanced cancers. At the level of the study: It was ivuxolimab, an agonistic anti-OX40 (CD134) antibody, that patients were treated with.

V was clipped by 5 bases and J by 7 bases, with 21 bases between them. This CDR3 is built from 15 residues. Per the germline V gene, CDR1 is SGHAT and CDR2 is FQDESV (reference sequence). Profiled with immunoSEQ multiplex PCR; TCRdb holds only in-frame clones, not every one. The sample lists 65,000 or so clones, 80% to 95% occurring once. Overall study findings and caveats: Among some nonresponders, normalized T-cell clonal expansion was also low. People who partly responded at 0.1-3.0 mg/kg had some of the least clonal expansion seen. Clones of CD4+ and CD8+ blood T cells grew by week 6 at doses of 0.1 to 3.0 mg/kg.

The chain combines TRBV11-1 with TRBJ2-7, with D tentatively TRBD2 (5 bases). Sequenced here: CD4+ or CD8+ T cells sorted from blood, sampled in a trial of the OX40 agonist ivuxolimab. This clonotype was obtained from an adult with an advanced solid tumor such as melanoma, head and neck, liver or kidney cancer. The CDR3 sequence: CASSLHRDMRLEQYF. In DNA, the CDR3 is TGTGCCAGCAGCCTACACCGGGATATGCGTTTGGAGCAGTACTTC.